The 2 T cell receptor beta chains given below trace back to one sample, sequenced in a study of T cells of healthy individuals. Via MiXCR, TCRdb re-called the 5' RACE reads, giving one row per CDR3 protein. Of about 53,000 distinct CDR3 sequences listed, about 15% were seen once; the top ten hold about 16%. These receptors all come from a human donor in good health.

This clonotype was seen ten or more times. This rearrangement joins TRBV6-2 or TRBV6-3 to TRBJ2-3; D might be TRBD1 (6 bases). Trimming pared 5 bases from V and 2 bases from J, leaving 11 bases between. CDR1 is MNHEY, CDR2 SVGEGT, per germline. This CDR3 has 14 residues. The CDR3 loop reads CASSRGTYTDTQYF. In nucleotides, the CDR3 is TGTGCCAGCAGTAGGGGGACATACACAGATACGCAGTATTTT.

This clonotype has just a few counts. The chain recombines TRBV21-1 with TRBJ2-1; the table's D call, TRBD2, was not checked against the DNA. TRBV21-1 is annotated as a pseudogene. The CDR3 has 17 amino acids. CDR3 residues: CASSKVLGGPPYNEQFF. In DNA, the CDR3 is TGTGCCAGCAGCAAAGTATTGGGCGGGCCCCCCTACAATGAGCAGTTCTTC.